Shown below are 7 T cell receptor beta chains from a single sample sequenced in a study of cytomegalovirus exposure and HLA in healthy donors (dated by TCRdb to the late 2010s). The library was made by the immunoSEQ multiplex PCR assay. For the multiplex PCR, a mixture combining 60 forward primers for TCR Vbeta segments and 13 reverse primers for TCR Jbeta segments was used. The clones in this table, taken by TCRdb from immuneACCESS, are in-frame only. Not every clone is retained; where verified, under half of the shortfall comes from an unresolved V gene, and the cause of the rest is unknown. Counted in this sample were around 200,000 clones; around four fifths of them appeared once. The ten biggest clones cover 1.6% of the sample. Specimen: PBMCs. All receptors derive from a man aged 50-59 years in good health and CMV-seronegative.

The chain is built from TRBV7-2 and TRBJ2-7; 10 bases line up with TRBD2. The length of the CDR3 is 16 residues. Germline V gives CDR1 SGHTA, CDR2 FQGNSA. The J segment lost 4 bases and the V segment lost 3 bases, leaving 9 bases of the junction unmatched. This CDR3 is CASSLTSSGGTYEQYF. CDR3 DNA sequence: TGTGCCAGCAGCTTGACTAGTAGCGGGGGGACGTACGAGCAGTACTTC.

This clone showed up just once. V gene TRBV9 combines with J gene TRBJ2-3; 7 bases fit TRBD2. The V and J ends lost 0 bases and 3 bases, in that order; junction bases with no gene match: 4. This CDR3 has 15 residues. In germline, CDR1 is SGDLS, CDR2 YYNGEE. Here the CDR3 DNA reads TGTGCCAGCAGCGTAGCGTGGACTAGGACAGATACGCAGTATTTT. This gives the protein CASSVAWTRTDTQYF.

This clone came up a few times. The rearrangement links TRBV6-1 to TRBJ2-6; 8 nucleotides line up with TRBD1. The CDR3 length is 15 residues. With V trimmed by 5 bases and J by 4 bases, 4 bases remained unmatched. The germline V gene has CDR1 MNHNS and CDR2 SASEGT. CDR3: CASSPQGGGANVLTF. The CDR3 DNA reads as TGTGCCAGCAGTCCACAGGGGGGAGGGGCCAACGTCCTGACTTTC.

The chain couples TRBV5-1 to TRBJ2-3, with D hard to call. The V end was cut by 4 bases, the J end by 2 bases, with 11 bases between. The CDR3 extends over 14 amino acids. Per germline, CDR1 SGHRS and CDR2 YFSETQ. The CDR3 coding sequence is TGCGCCAGCAGCGGAGAATTATTCACAGATACGCAGTATTTT. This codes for CASSGELFTDTQYF.

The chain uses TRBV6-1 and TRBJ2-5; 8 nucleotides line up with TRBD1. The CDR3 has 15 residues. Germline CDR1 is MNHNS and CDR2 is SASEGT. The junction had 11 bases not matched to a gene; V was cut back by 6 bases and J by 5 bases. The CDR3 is CASSHYRGSGETQYF. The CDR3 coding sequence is TGTGCCAGCAGCCACTACAGGGGGAGTGGGGAGACCCAGTACTTC.

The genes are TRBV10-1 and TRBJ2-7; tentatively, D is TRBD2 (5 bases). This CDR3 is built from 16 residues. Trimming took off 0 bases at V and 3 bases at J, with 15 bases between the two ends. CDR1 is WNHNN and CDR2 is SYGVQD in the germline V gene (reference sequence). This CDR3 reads CASSESRASKSYEQYF. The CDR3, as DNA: TGCGCCAGCAGTGAGTCAAGGGCTAGCAAGAGCTACGAGCAGTACTTC.

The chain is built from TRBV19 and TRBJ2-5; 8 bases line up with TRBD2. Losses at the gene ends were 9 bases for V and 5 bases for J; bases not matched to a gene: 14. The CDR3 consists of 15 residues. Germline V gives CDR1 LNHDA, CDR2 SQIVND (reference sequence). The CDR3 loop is CASRGGWGSRETQYF. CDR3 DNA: TGTGCCAGCCGCGGGGGGTGGGGCTCCCGGGAGACCCAGTACTTC.